Sequencing of this T cell receptor (beta chain) was carried out in a study of T cell changes during pregnancy in multiple sclerosis. The table came from immunoSEQ multiplex PCR; TCRdb's copy has only in-frame clones and leaves some out. The repertoire holds tens of thousands of clones, approximately 87% seen once, with just over 8% in the top ten. This CDR3 comprises 14 residues. The J segment lost 12 bases and the V segment lost 0 bases, leaving 9 bases of the junction unmatched. Germline assignment: CDR1 GTSNPN and CDR2 SVGIG (reference sequence). Sample: CD8+ T cells from peripheral blood mononuclear cells, taken after pregnancy. J is TRBJ2-5 and V is TRBV30, with TRBD2 identical over 11 bases. The sequence derives from a female donor with multiple sclerosis, enrolled in a pregnancy study. CDR3 coding DNA: TGTGCCTGGAGTGTAGGCCTAGCGGGGGGACGAGAGTACTTC. Its translation: CAWSVGLAGGREYF.